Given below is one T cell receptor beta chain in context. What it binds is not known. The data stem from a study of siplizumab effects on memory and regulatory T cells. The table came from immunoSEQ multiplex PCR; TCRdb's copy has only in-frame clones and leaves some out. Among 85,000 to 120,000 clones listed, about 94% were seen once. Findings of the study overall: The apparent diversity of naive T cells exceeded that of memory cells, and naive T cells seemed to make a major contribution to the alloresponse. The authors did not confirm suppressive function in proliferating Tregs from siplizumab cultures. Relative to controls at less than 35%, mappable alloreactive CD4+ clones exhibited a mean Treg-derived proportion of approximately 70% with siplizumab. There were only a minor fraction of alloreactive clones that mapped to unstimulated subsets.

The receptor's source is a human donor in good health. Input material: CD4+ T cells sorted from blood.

The CDR3 protein is CASSDRTSGGTDTQYF. DNA for the CDR3: TGTGCCAGCAGCGATCGGACTAGCGGTGGCACAGATACGCAGTATTTT. The J gene is TRBJ2-3, the V gene TRBV11-1; 10 bases align to TRBD2. J lost 1 base, V lost 5 bases, and 6 bases had no gene match. This CDR3 has 16 residues. Germline V lookup: CDR1 SGHAT, CDR2 FQDESV (reference sequence).